A selection of T cell receptor beta chains follows, all from one sample in a study of blood T cells in healthy people across ages. Each CDR3 protein is one row after TCRdb ran MiXCR on the 5' RACE reads. The repertoire holds fewer than 950,000 distinct CDR3 sequences, with roughly 50% as singletons. The sample was blood. The receptor set was obtained from an elderly man in good health. Each CDR3 is given with its conserved first and last residue. The order of the fields is J gene, clone size, D gene, V gene, CDR3 DNA, CDR3 protein. The D gene is left open where the match is weak. Clone size is shown for a subset of rows, as once, few, many or a class of expanded clone.

>TRBJ1-4|.|.|TRBV10-3
TGTGCCATCAGTGGGACAGCTCATGAAAAACTGTTTTTT
CAISGTAHEKLFF
>TRBJ2-3|.|TRBD2|TRBV7-9
TGTGCCAGCAGCGCTAGCGGACACATCCACAGATACGCGTATTTT
CASSASGHIHRYAYF
>TRBJ2-3|.|.|TRBV5-1
TGCGCCAGCAGACTCGCAGGGTTTGAGACAGATACGCAGTATTTT
CASRLAGFETDTQYF
>TRBJ2-3|.|TRBD2|TRBV2
TGTGCCAGCAGGGAAGAAATACTAGCGGGAGCGCAGTATTTT
CASREEILAGAQYF
>TRBJ2-5|.|.|TRBV4-1
TGCGCCAGCAGCCAAGGATACCACGAGTACTTC
CASSQGYHEYF
>TRBJ2-7|few|.|TRBV12-3/TRBV12-4
TGTGCCAGCAGTTTGGGAGGTCGGTACGAGCAGTACTTC
CASSLGGRYEQYF
>TRBJ1-2|few|.|TRBV7-9
TGTGCCGGAGTAGGCAGCGGGCAGGTCCCTGGCTACACCTTC
CAGVGSGQVPGYTF
>TRBJ1-2|.|.|TRBV5-1
TGCGCCAGCAGCTTGCAACCGGAACAGGGAGGAAATGGCTACACCTTC
CASSLQPEQGGNGYTF
>TRBJ2-7|.|TRBD2|TRBV28
TGTGCCAGCAGTTCCGCGGGACTAGCGGGAGGGCCTAGATACAATGAGCAGTACTTC
CASSSAGLAGGPRYNEQYF
>TRBJ2-1|.|TRBD2|TRBV20-1
TGCAGCCCACGGCGGGGAGGGGCCTACAATGAGCAGTTCTTC
CSPRRGGAYNEQFF
>TRBJ2-7|.|.|TRBV7-9
TGTGCCAGCAGCTTAGGACGGCAAGGACGCTACGAGCAGTACTTC
CASSLGRQGRYEQYF